The 16 T cell receptor beta chains below come from one sample, sequenced in a study of T-cell memory formation after mild COVID-19. One entry per CDR3 protein results from TCRdb running MiXCR on the 5' RACE reads. The sample lists approximately 260,000 distinct CDR3 sequences; approximately 15% were seen once. The sample consisted of PBMCs or a T cell subset sorted from them (not recorded which). These receptors were obtained from a young man who had mild COVID-19 (a few samples of this study predate the infection). Cell type and time point are not known.

This chain joins TRBV3-1 and TRBJ2-3, with TRBD2 identical over 9 bases. This CDR3 has 18 amino acids. The junction had 13 bases not matched to a gene; V was cut back by 1 base and J by 5 bases. CDR1 is LGHDT and CDR2 is YNNKEL in the germline V gene (reference sequence). CDR3 sequence reads: CASSQAQGGLASGDTQYF. CDR3 bases: TGTGCCAGCAGCCAAGCTCAGGGTGGACTAGCGTCTGGAGATACGCAGTATTTT.

This clonotype came up a few times. V gene TRBV6-5 combines with J gene TRBJ1-2, with D tentatively TRBD1 (6 bases). V dropped 2 bases and J dropped 6 bases, with 16 bases sitting between them. The CDR3 loop spans 15 amino acids. Germline CDR1 and CDR2: MNHEY and SVGAGI. The CDR3 nucleotides read TGTGCCAGCAGTTACGTAAACACAGGGTCGAATGGCTACACCTTC. Translating gives CASSYVNTGSNGYTF.

The CDR3 sequence: CASSEFGQGFF. In DNA form, the CDR3 reads TGTGCCAGCAGTGAATTCGGACAGGGGTTCTTC. This chain connects TRBV6-1 to TRBJ2-1; 8 bases line up with TRBD1. The CDR3 covers 11 residues. The V segment lost 2 bases and the J segment 15 bases; nucleotides outside the gene matches: 3. Looked up from germline, CDR1 is MNHNS and CDR2 is SASEGT.

The chain employs TRBV5-1 and TRBJ2-1; D may match TRBD1 or TRBD2 (5 bases each). The CDR3 loop spans 11 amino acids. Trimming pared 7 bases from V and 14 bases from J, leaving 16 bases between. Germline CDR1 and CDR2: SGHRS and YFSETQ. CDR3: CASGSRGVEFF. The CDR3 DNA reads as TGCGCCAGCGGTTCCCGAGGGGTGGAGTTCTTC.

This chain links TRBV21-1 with TRBJ2-7; the table assigns TRBD1, which was not confirmed against the DNA. TRBV21-1 is flagged as a pseudogene. CDR3 length equals 19 residues. In DNA form, the CDR3 reads TGTGCCAGCATTTTTCCCCCTCACACGGGGGGAGAGAGCTCCTACGAGCAGTACGTC. Translation: CASIFPPHTGGESSYEQYV.

This clonotype occurred a few times. This chain connects TRBV10-2 to TRBJ2-1; 7 bases line up with TRBD1. The CDR3 has 12 residues. Germline trimming cut 4 bases from V and 9 bases from J; bases unmatched to any gene: 3. Germline-derived CDR1 and CDR2 are WSHSY and SAAADI. CDR3 DNA: TGCGCCAGCAGTGGGACAGGTGGTGAGCAGTTCTTC. This translates into CASSGTGGEQFF.

This clonotype has only a few counts. The J gene is TRBJ2-3, the V gene TRBV9, with D perhaps matching TRBD2 (6 bases). The CDR3 is 14 residues long. Per the germline V gene, CDR1 is SGDLS and CDR2 is YYNGEE. V gave up 4 bases and J gave up 4 bases, with 13 bases separating them. CDR3 bases: TGTGCCAGCAGCCCCGTCGGGAGATCAGATACGCAGTATTTT. Its translation is CASSPVGRSDTQYF.

This clonotype has only a few counts. The chain recombines TRBV7-8 with TRBJ2-7, with D perhaps TRBD1 or TRBD2 (5 bases each). V dropped 7 bases and J dropped 3 bases, with 16 bases sitting between them. CDR3 size: 14 residues. Germline V gene sequence: CDR1 SGHVS, CDR2 FQNEAQ. The CDR3, as DNA: TGTGCCAGCAACATGGGCAGGGACCACTACGAGCAGTACTTC. Translated, it gives CASNMGRDHYEQYF. The full variable domain, with the rest looked up from reference TRBV7-8 and TRBJ2-7, is GAGVSQSPRYKVAKRGQDVALRCDPISGHVSLFWYQQALGQGPEFLTYFQNEAQLDKSGLPSDRFFAERPEGSVSTLKIQRTQQEDSAVYLCASNMGRDHYEQYFGPGTRLTVT.

The rearrangement links TRBV5-1 to TRBJ2-6, with a weak D call TRBD2 (5 bases). The germline CDR1 and CDR2 sequences are SGHRS and YFSETQ. V lost 0 bases to trimming and J lost 0 bases, with 13 bases between them. The CDR3 is 18 residues long. The CDR3 DNA sequence: TGCGCCAGCAGCTTGGGCGGTGGAGGCTACTCTGGGGCCAACGTCCTGACTTTC. Encoded protein: CASSLGGGGYSGANVLTF.

This clonotype was seen a handful of times. The chain links TRBV7-2 to TRBJ2-2; 11 bases are shared with TRBD2. The ends lost 5 bases at V and 6 bases at J; junction bases unmatched: 2. The CDR3 consists of 14 residues. Per germline, CDR1 SGHTA and CDR2 FQGNSA. The CDR3 protein is CASSLLAGAGELFF. Written as DNA, the CDR3 is TGTGCCAGCAGCCTACTAGCGGGGGCCGGGGAGCTGTTTTTT.

This sequence joins TRBV14 and TRBJ1-2; D is possibly TRBD1 (5 bases). The CDR3 spans 16 residues. V lost 0 bases and J lost 6, with 17 bases in between. CDR1 is SGHDN and CDR2 is FVKESK in the germline V gene. CDR3 protein: CASSQDDEWGVDGYTF. The DNA for the CDR3 is TGTGCCAGCAGCCAAGACGACGAGTGGGGCGTGGATGGCTACACCTTC. The entire variable domain, with the rest obtained from reference TRBV14 and TRBJ1-2, is as follows: EAGVTQFPSHSVIEKGQTVTLRCDPISGHDNLYWYRRVMGKEIKFLLHFVKESKQDESGMPNNRFLAERTGGTYSTLKVQPAELEDSGVYFCASSQDDEWGVDGYTFGSGTRLTVV.

This clonotype was seen only a few times. DNA of the CDR3: TGTGCCAGCAGCCAAGAGATGCAAGGGGCGGAGTACTTC. Protein: CASSQEMQGAEYF. The chain combines TRBV3-1 with TRBJ2-4, with TRBD1 as a possible D gene (5 bases). This CDR3 is 13 amino acids long. Trimming shortened V by 0 bases and J by 14 bases, and 14 bases separated the two germline ends. Germline lookup yields CDR1 LGHDT and CDR2 YNNKEL (reference sequence).

The chain links TRBV20-1 to TRBJ2-5; D is ambiguous. Germline V lookup: CDR1 DFQATT, CDR2 SNEGSKA (reference sequence). This CDR3 contains 14 residues. V gave up 1 base and J gave up 2 bases, with 11 bases separating them. The CDR3 reads CSARVRRFQETQYF. The CDR3 DNA reads TGCAGTGCTAGAGTTAGGAGATTTCAAGAGACCCAGTACTTC.

V is TRBV29-1 and J is TRBJ2-7; 7 bases map to TRBD1. V was pared by 6 bases and J by 3 bases, with 5 bases of the junction left unmatched. The CDR3 extends over 12 amino acids. Germline V gene data show CDR1 as SQVTM and CDR2 as ANQGSEA. The DNA for the CDR3 is TGCAGCGTCGGGACAGATTTCTACGAGCAGTACTTC. Protein product: CSVGTDFYEQYF.

This clonotype has a handful of counts. The V and J genes are TRBV19 and TRBJ2-2, with D uncertain. Trimming left V 8 bases short and J 7 bases short, with 8 bases between. In germline, CDR1 is LNHDA, CDR2 SQIVND (reference sequence). This CDR3 spans 11 amino acids. The chain's CDR3 is CASVRFGELFF. CDR3 in DNA: TGTGCCAGTGTGCGGTTCGGGGAGCTGTTTTTT.

This clonotype was seen more than once but under ten times. CDR3 residues: CAWSGVTGYTF. In nucleotides, the CDR3 is TGTGCCTGGAGCGGAGTAACTGGCTACACCTTC. The genes are TRBV30 and TRBJ1-2; D not certain. Trimming shortened V by 3 bases and J by 7 bases, and 9 bases separated the two germline ends. CDR3 length equals 11 residues. Germline V gene data show CDR1 as GTSNPN and CDR2 as SVGIG (reference sequence).